This passage covers 27 T cell receptor beta chains from one sample sequenced in a study of blood T cell repertoires in COVID-19. Profiling relied on immunoSEQ multiplex PCR, and the TCRdb table lists in-frame clones only, not all of them. Among 200,000 to 250,000 clones listed, around 82% were seen once. Sequenced material: peripheral blood. These receptors were obtained from a woman in her 70s with acute or convalescent COVID-19.

The chain joins TRBV24-1 to TRBJ2-1; the match to TRBD1 covers 7 bases. Germline loops: CDR1 KGHDR, CDR2 SFDVKD. The CDR3 extends over 13 amino acids. V dropped 9 bases and J dropped 8; count of bases not matched to a gene: 9. CDR3 DNA: TGTGCCACCCGGAGAGGGGGCAGCGATGAGCAGTTCTTC. Translating gives CATRRGGSDEQFF.

The chain couples TRBV27 to TRBJ2-3; tentatively, D is TRBD1 (6 bases). The germline V and J ends were trimmed by 5 bases and 0 bases, with 21 bases remaining between them. CDR1 MNHEY and CDR2 SMNVEV come from the germline V gene (reference sequence). The CDR3 sequence is 18 residues long. The CDR3 protein is CASSLLPDRQASTDTQYF. The DNA of the CDR3 is TGTGCCAGCAGTCTACTTCCCGACCGACAGGCTAGCACAGATACGCAGTATTTT.

The J gene is TRBJ2-1, the V gene TRBV11-2; 9 nucleotides line up with TRBD2. There are 15 residues in the CDR3. The germline CDR1 and CDR2 sequences are SGHAT and FQNNGV. V lost 5 bases to trimming and J lost 7 bases; unmatched junction nucleotides: 9. CDR3 in DNA: TGTGCCAGCAGCCCCGGGGCTAGCGGGACTAATGAGCAGTTCTTC. It translates to CASSPGASGTNEQFF.

The gene calls are TRBV12-5 and TRBJ1-6; D is undetermined. Trimming cost V 1 base and J 0 bases, with 19 bases left between them. Germline assignment: CDR1 LGHNT and CDR2 FRNRAP. The CDR3 has 20 amino acids. The CDR3 loop reads CASGLERGVLELSYNSPLHF. The CDR3 DNA reads as TGTGCTAGTGGTTTGGAGCGTGGAGTATTGGAACTCTCCTATAATTCACCCCTCCACTTT.

V and J are TRBV7-7 and TRBJ2-5; 7 nucleotides line up with TRBD2. The V and J ends lost 1 base and 1 base, in that order; junction bases with no gene match: 3. Germline CDR1 reads SSHAT; CDR2 reads FNYEAQ (reference sequence). This CDR3 is built from 15 residues. CDR3 in DNA: TGTGCCAGCAGCTTAGGAGGGACTACCCAAGAGACCCAGTACTTC. This sequence encodes CASSLGGTTQETQYF.

This clone was detected only a few times. The chain recombines TRBV4-1 with TRBJ1-2; the D gene is possibly TRBD1 (6 bases). Germline CDR1 reads MGHRA; CDR2 reads YSYEKL. V lost 4 bases and J 8 bases, leaving 14 bases between the germline ends. CDR3 length equals 13 residues. The chain's CDR3 is CASSRQVSGGYTF. CDR3 sequence (DNA): TGCGCCAGCAGCCGACAGGTCTCGGGAGGCTACACCTTC.

The chain is built from TRBV24-1 and TRBJ2-3; D gene unclear. The germline V gene encodes CDR1 KGHDR and CDR2 SFDVKD. V lost 1 base to trimming and J lost 0 bases, with 10 bases between them. This CDR3 comprises 16 residues. The CDR3 sequence: CATSDFRSRSTDTQYF. CDR3 DNA sequence: TGTGCCACCAGTGATTTTCGTAGCAGAAGCACAGATACGCAGTATTTT.

CDR3 residues: CASSGTGWSQYF. The CDR3 region has the DNA TGTGCCAGTAGTGGGACAGGGTGGTCCCAGTACTTC. The genes are TRBV19 and TRBJ2-5; 9 nucleotides agree with TRBD1. After removal of 5 bases from V and 9 bases from J, the junction contained 4 bases not matched to a gene. Germline V gene sequence: CDR1 LNHDA, CDR2 SQIVND (reference sequence). CDR3 length equals 12 residues.

The chain recombines TRBV9 with TRBJ2-7; 9 bases are a match to TRBD2. V lost 2 bases to trimming and J lost 1 base; unmatched junction nucleotides: 7. CDR3 size: 16 residues. Germline CDR1 SGDLS, CDR2 YYNGEE. CDR3 bases: TGTGCCAGCAGCGTCGATAGCGGGGGCCGTTCCTACGAGCAGTACTTC. It codes for CASSVDSGGRSYEQYF.

The genes are TRBV7-2 and TRBJ2-1, with D possibly matching TRBD2 (6 bases). The CDR3 extends over 16 amino acids. Germline V lookup: CDR1 SGHTA, CDR2 FQGNSA. Trimming took 2 bases from V and 0 from J, leaving 11 bases between them. The CDR3 DNA reads TGTGCCAGCAGCTTAAAGTCGGGGGTCTCCTACAATGAGCAGTTCTTC. Its protein is CASSLKSGVSYNEQFF. The complete variable domain, with remaining parts taken from reference TRBV7-2 and TRBJ2-1, reads GAGVSQSPSNKVTEKGKDVELRCDPISGHTALYWYRQSLGQGLEFLIYFQGNSAPDKSGLPSDRFSAERTGGSVSTLTIQRTQQEDSAVYLCASSLKSGVSYNEQFFGPGTRLTVL.

The chain recombines TRBV11-2 with TRBJ2-5; 15 bases agree with TRBD2. Germline CDR1 reads SGHAT; CDR2 reads FQNNGV. The CDR3 extends over 18 amino acids. The junction had 13 bases not matched to a gene; V was cut back by 5 bases and J by 6 bases. Here the CDR3 reads CASSRSGLAGGGYQTQYF. DNA for the CDR3: TGTGCCAGCAGCCGCTCCGGACTAGCGGGGGGGGGTTATCAGACCCAGTACTTC.

The chain has TRBV2 and TRBJ1-1; possible D gene TRBD1, 5 bases. The CDR3 covers 10 residues. V lost 4 bases and J lost 11, with 8 bases in between. Per the germline V gene, CDR1 is SNHLY and CDR2 is FYNNEI. The CDR3: CASSAGVAFF. For the CDR3, the DNA is TGTGCCAGCAGTGCGGGGGTGGCTTTCTTT.

The chain recombines TRBV5-8 with TRBJ2-1, with D possibly being TRBD1 (6 bases). The ends were cut back, 2 bases at V and 5 bases at J, with 14 bases in the middle. Germline CDR1 and CDR2: SGHTS and YDEGEE. The CDR3 totals 15 residues. The DNA for the CDR3 is TGTGCCAGCAGCTTAGGTGACAGGAAAGACAATGAGCAGTTCTTC. Amino acid sequence: CASSLGDRKDNEQFF.

The CDR3 sequence is CATSGPGLAGESSYNEQFF. CDR3 DNA sequence: TGTGCCACCAGTGGCCCCGGACTAGCGGGGGAGAGCTCCTACAATGAGCAGTTCTTC. The chain recombines TRBV24-1 with TRBJ2-1; TRBD2 aligns across 13 bases. This CDR3 region has 19 residues. CDR1 is KGHDR and CDR2 is SFDVKD in the germline V gene. Trimming took 5 bases from V and 0 from J; bases not matched to a gene: 9.

This clone was counted between two and nine times. As DNA, the CDR3 is TGTGCCACCAGTGGGGCCCTCGCGGGGGTCAACACCGGGGAGCTGTTTTTT. The encoded protein is CATSGALAGVNTGELFF. The chain is built from TRBV24-1 and TRBJ2-2, with 7 bases fitting TRBD2. V shed 5 bases and J 2 bases; nucleotides not matched to a gene: 10. CDR1 is KGHDR, CDR2 SFDVKD, per germline. This CDR3 is 17 amino acids long.

The chain carries TRBV5-1 and TRBJ2-2; 10 bases are shared with TRBD2. CDR3 size: 16 residues. Trimming cost V 7 bases and J 4 bases; bases outside gene matches: 10. The germline CDR1 and CDR2 sequences are SGHRS and YFSETQ. CDR3 residues: CASHPVLAGPTGELFF. CDR3 DNA: TGCGCCAGCCATCCGGTACTAGCGGGGCCCACCGGGGAGCTGTTTTTT.

The chain uses TRBV7-9 and TRBJ2-3, with D tentatively TRBD2 (6 bases). This CDR3 contains 15 residues. The germline gives CDR1 SEHNR, CDR2 FQNEAQ (reference sequence). V lost 1 base, J lost 2 bases, and 10 bases lay in between. The CDR3 loop reads CASSLVAGPTDTQYF. The CDR3 nucleotides read TGTGCCAGCAGCTTAGTTGCGGGGCCCACAGATACGCAGTATTTT.

The chain combines TRBV4-1 with TRBJ1-1; a weak D match, TRBD1 (5 bases). CDR1 is MGHRA, CDR2 YSYEKL, per germline. The CDR3 is 14 residues long. V lost 1 base, J lost 8 bases, and 14 bases lay in between. The CDR3 spells CASSQVRGMGEAFF. The CDR3 DNA sequence: TGCGCCAGCAGCCAAGTAAGGGGCATGGGGGAAGCTTTCTTT.

V is TRBV12-3 or TRBV12-4 and J is TRBJ1-4; D ambiguous. The CDR3 runs 13 residues. V was clipped by 6 bases and J by 5 bases, with 10 bases between them. CDR3 DNA: TGTGCCAGCAGGGCGGGTGAAAATGAAAAACTGTTTTTT. The encoded protein is CASRAGENEKLFF.

The CDR3 loop is CASSISEDNEQFF. The CDR3 coding sequence is TGTGCCAGTAGTATCTCGGAGGACAATGAGCAGTTCTTC. This chain links TRBV19 with TRBJ2-1, with D tentatively TRBD2 (5 bases). The CDR3 runs to 13 residues. CDR1 is LNHDA, CDR2 SQIVND, per germline (reference sequence). With 3 bases removed from V and 5 bases from J, the gap between germline ends came to 8 bases. Variable domain in full (rest from reference TRBV19 and TRBJ2-1): DGGITQSPKYLFRKEGQNVTLSCEQNLNHDAMYWYRQDPGQGLRLIYYSQIVNDFQKGDIAEGYSVSREKKESFPLTVTSAQKNPTAFYLCASSISEDNEQFFGPGTRLTVL.

Details on this clone: Different DNA sequences within this sample yield the same CDR3. The rearrangement uses TRBV3-1 (or the pseudogene TRBV3-2) and TRBJ2-2; 7 nucleotides agree with TRBD1. The junction had 5 bases not matched to a gene; V was cut back by 4 bases and J by 0 bases. In germline, CDR1 is LGHDT, CDR2 YNNKEL (reference sequence). This CDR3 has 16 residues. CDR3 sequence: CASSRRQGSNTGELFF. DNA of the CDR3: TGTGCCAGCAGCCGCCGACAGGGCTCGAACACCGGGGAGCTGTTTTTT.

This chain connects TRBV14 to TRBJ2-5, with 9 positions matching TRBD1. Per the germline V gene, CDR1 is SGHDN and CDR2 is FVKESK. The CDR3 totals 14 residues. Losses at the gene ends were 1 base for V and 7 bases for J; bases not matched to a gene: 4. CDR3 loop: CASSQGTGVWTQYF. CDR3 coding DNA: TGTGCCAGCAGCCAAGGGACAGGGGTTTGGACCCAGTACTTC.

V is TRBV4-3 and J is TRBJ2-2; D gene ambiguous. The CDR3 totals 15 residues. Germline CDR1 reads LGHNA; CDR2 reads YSLEER. The germline V and J ends were trimmed by 0 bases and 6 bases, with 11 bases remaining between them. CDR3 nucleotides: TGCGCCAGCAGCCAAGATCCAGTGCTAGCCGGGGAGCTGTTTTTT. It encodes CASSQDPVLAGELFF.

The chain carries TRBV6-6 and TRBJ1-4; D ambiguous. CDR3 size: 14 residues. CDR1 is MNHNY and CDR2 is SVGAGI in the germline V gene (reference sequence). The ends were cut back, 5 bases at V and 8 bases at J, with 15 bases in the middle. CDR3 loop: CASSLQRESEKLFF. The CDR3 DNA reads TGTGCCAGCAGTCTACAGCGGGAGAGCGAAAAACTGTTTTTT.

CDR3 sequence reads: CASSLGQGRVGYNEQFF. Here the CDR3 DNA reads TGTGCCAGCAGCTTAGGCCAGGGAAGGGTAGGCTACAATGAGCAGTTCTTC. The chain links TRBV7-2 to TRBJ2-1, with TRBD1 as a possible D gene (5 bases). The CDR3 is made up of 17 amino acids. Germline values: CDR1 SGHTA, CDR2 FQGNSA. Trimming took 1 base from V and 3 from J, leaving 16 bases between them.

This clone came up a few times. V usage is TRBV7-9 and J usage is TRBJ1-2, with D uncertain. The V gene lost 8 bases and the J gene lost 4 bases, with 8 bases spanning the gap. The CDR3 contains 11 residues. Germline V gene sequence: CDR1 SEHNR, CDR2 FQNEAQ (reference sequence). DNA of the CDR3: TGTGCCAGCGGAGGGAGCTATGGCTACACCTTC. As protein: CASGGSYGYTF. Together with reference TRBV7-9 and TRBJ1-2, the CDR3 gives the full variable domain: DTGVSQNPRHKITKRGQNVTFRCDPISEHNRLYWYRQTLGQGPEFLTYFQNEAQLEKSRLLSDRFSAERPKGSFSTLEIQRTEQGDSAMYLCASGGSYGYTFGSGTRLTVV.

The sample holds a few counts of this clone. The rearrangement links TRBV5-4 to TRBJ1-2; no reliable D call. Trimming stripped 2 bases from V and 6 bases from J, with 8 bases between. Germline CDR1 and CDR2: SGHNT and YYREEE (reference sequence). The CDR3 is 12 residues long. As DNA, the CDR3 is TGTGCCAGCAGCTTTGCGAGAAATGGCTACACCTTC. It codes for CASSFARNGYTF. Supplemented by reference TRBV5-4 and TRBJ1-2, the full variable domain reads ETGVTQSPTHLIKTRGQQVTLRCSSQSGHNTVSWYQQALGQGPQFIFQYYREEENGRGNFPPRFSGLQFPNYSSELNVNALELDDSALYLCASSFARNGYTFGSGTRLTVV.